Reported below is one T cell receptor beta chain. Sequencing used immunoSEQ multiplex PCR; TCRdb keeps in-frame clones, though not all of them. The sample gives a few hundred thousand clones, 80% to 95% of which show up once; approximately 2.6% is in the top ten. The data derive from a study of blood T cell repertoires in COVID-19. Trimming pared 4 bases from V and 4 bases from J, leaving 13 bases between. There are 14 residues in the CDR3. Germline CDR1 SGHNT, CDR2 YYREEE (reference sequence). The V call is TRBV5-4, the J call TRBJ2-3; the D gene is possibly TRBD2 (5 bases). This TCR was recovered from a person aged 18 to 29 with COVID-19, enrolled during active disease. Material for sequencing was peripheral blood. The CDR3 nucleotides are TGTGCCAGCAGCCGGGAACACGCCGCAGATACGCAGTATTTT. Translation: CASSREHAADTQYF. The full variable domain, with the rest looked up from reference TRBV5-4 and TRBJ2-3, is ETGVTQSPTHLIKTRGQQVTLRCSSQSGHNTVSWYQQALGQGPQFIFQYYREEENGRGNFPPRFSGLQFPNYSSELNVNALELDDSALYLCASSREHAADTQYFGPGTRLTVL.